These 25 T cell receptor beta chains were sequenced from one sample in a study of T-cell reconstitution after alpha-beta-depleted transplantation in children. Preparation of the TCRbeta library involved a method that used unique molecular identifiers. MiXCR, applied by TCRdb to the PCR reads, yields one record per CDR3 protein. The sample holds about 170,000 distinct CDR3 sequences, around 10% seen once. The material sequenced was PBMCs, taken before TCRalphabeta/CD19-depleted stem cell transplant. These receptors all come from a boy aged 2 to 10 with acute myeloid leukemia, due to receive a stem cell transplant.

This clonotype was detected many times. The V gene is TRBV6-2 or TRBV6-3, the J gene TRBJ2-1; tentative D call: TRBD2 (5 bases). Deletions cut 5 bases from V and 4 bases from J, with 15 bases between. This CDR3 region has 15 residues. Germline CDR1 is MNHEY and CDR2 is SVGEGT. The CDR3 loop is CASSLDGETYNEQFF. CDR3 sequence (DNA): TGTGCCAGCAGTCTGGACGGGGAGACTTACAATGAGCAGTTCTTC.

This clonotype was recorded many times. This chain links TRBV6-2 or TRBV6-3 with TRBJ1-2; tentative D call: TRBD1 (5 bases). This CDR3 comprises 13 residues. Trimming left V 4 bases short and J 7 bases short, with 13 bases between. Germline V gene sequence: CDR1 MNHEY, CDR2 SVGEGT. The CDR3 protein is CASSSPGTFGYTF. In DNA, the CDR3 is TGTGCCAGCAGTTCTCCAGGGACTTTTGGCTACACCTTC.

The sample holds many counts of this clonotype. The chain has TRBV5-5 and TRBJ2-3, with D tentatively TRBD2 (5 bases). The germline V gene has CDR1 SGHKS and CDR2 YYEKEE (reference sequence). CDR3 length: 18 residues. The V end was cut by 1 base, the J end by 0 bases, with 18 bases between. The CDR3: CASSLSRSSGASTDTQYF. CDR3 DNA sequence: TGTGCCAGCAGCTTGTCTCGGTCGAGCGGAGCTAGCACAGATACGCAGTATTTT. The whole variable domain, filled in from reference TRBV5-5 and TRBJ2-3, reads DAGVTQSPTHLIKTRGQQVTLRCSPISGHKSVSWYQQVLGQGPQFIFQYYEKEERGRGNFPDRFSARQFPNYSSELNVNALLLGDSALYLCASSLSRSSGASTDTQYFGPGTRLTVL.

This clonotype occurred many times. The rearrangement joins TRBV20-1 to TRBJ2-1, with TRBD2 matching 10 bases. The CDR3 runs to 16 residues. The V gene end was trimmed by 1 base and the J gene end by 3 bases; junction bases not matched to a gene: 6. Germline-derived CDR1 and CDR2 are DFQATT and SNEGSKA (reference sequence). DNA of the CDR3: TGCAGTGCTAGAGTCTGGACTAGCGGCTACTACAATGAGCAGTTCTTC. Translating gives CSARVWTSGYYNEQFF.

The gene calls are TRBV18 and TRBJ1-5; TRBD1 might be the D (5 bases). Germline-derived CDR1 and CDR2 are KGHSH and LQKENI. The CDR3 is made up of 13 amino acids. Trimming removed 6 bases at V and 11 bases at J, with 17 bases between. The CDR3 region is CASSSAGSEAQHF. The CDR3 DNA follows: TGTGCCAGCTCGTCTGCAGGGAGCGAGGCCCAGCATTTT. The whole variable domain, filled in from reference TRBV18 and TRBJ1-5, reads NAGVMQNPRHLVRRRGQEARLRCSPMKGHSHVYWYRQLPEEGLKFMVYLQKENIIDESGMPKERFSAEFPKEGPSILRIQQVVRGDSAAYFCASSSAGSEAQHFGDGTRLSIL.

This clonotype was recorded at least ten times. The chain employs TRBV7-2 and TRBJ2-2, with 8 bases that match TRBD1. The CDR3 sequence is 13 residues long. CDR1 is SGHTA and CDR2 is FQGNSA in the germline V gene. The junction had 8 bases not matched to a gene; V was cut back by 6 bases and J by 11 bases. CDR3 sequence reads: CASRPGGQGELFF. The CDR3, as DNA: TGTGCCAGCAGACCCGGAGGACAGGGCGAGCTGTTTTTT.

This clonotype was observed many times. This chain uses TRBV24-1 with TRBJ2-4; 7 bases fit TRBD2. V lost 5 bases to trimming and J lost 0 bases; unmatched junction nucleotides: 3. Germline loops: CDR1 KGHDR, CDR2 SFDVKD. The CDR3 covers 15 residues. As DNA, the CDR3 is TGTGCCACCAGTGGAGCGGGATTAGCCAAAAACATTCAGTACTTC. As protein: CATSGAGLAKNIQYF.

This clonotype has ten or more counts. CDR3 sequence reads: CASSQDNGGAGVDTQYF. CDR3 DNA sequence: TGTGCCAGCAGCCAAGATAATGGTGGGGCGGGTGTGGATACGCAGTATTTT. This rearrangement joins TRBV4-2 to TRBJ2-3; D is perhaps TRBD1 or TRBD2 (5 bases each). This CDR3 is 17 amino acids long. The germline V and J ends were trimmed by 0 bases and 6 bases, with 19 bases remaining between them. CDR1 is LGHNA and CDR2 is YNFKEQ in the germline V gene.

In its sample, this clonotype was seen many times. This clone may be a read error of a much larger clone one base away. The chain uses TRBV27 and TRBJ2-5, with D perhaps TRBD1 (6 bases). Trimming took off 7 bases at V and 6 bases at J, with 18 bases between the two ends. Germline V gives CDR1 MNHEY, CDR2 SMNVEV (reference sequence). This CDR3 is 14 amino acids long. The CDR3 is CASIPRGVWKTQYF. The DNA for the CDR3 is TGTGCCAGCATTCCCAGGGGTGTTTGGAAGACCCAGTACTTC.

The table lists this clonotype with many counts. The chain joins TRBV6-1 to TRBJ1-1; a possible D gene is TRBD1 (6 bases). V lost 8 bases and J lost 10, with 20 bases in between. Germline lookup yields CDR1 MNHNS and CDR2 SASEGT. The CDR3 has 13 amino acids. CDR3 residues: CASSWTAAALAFF. The CDR3 nucleotides are TGTGCCAGCTCGTGGACAGCGGCCGCCCTAGCTTTCTTT.

In this sample, this clonotype turned up many times. This chain links TRBV20-1 with TRBJ1-5; D ambiguous. Germline V gives CDR1 DFQATT, CDR2 SNEGSKA (reference sequence). V was trimmed by 6 bases and J by 0 bases, leaving 6 bases between them. This CDR3 is 12 amino acids long. In DNA, the CDR3 is TGCAGTGCCCGATATAGCAATCAGCCCCAGCATTTT. Translating gives CSARYSNQPQHF.

This clonotype occurred many times. V gene TRBV20-1 combines with J gene TRBJ1-6; TRBD1 matches 10 bases. The CDR3 length is 14 residues. Germline V gene data show CDR1 as DFQATT and CDR2 as SNEGSKA (reference sequence). Germline trimming cut 5 bases from V and 10 bases from J; bases unmatched to any gene: 8. The CDR3 DNA follows: TGCAGTGCTGTGCGAGACAGGGGGCGATCACCCCTCCACTTT. It yields the protein CSAVRDRGRSPLHF.

This clonotype was detected ten times or more. The gene calls are TRBV7-8 and TRBJ2-5; TRBD1 might be the D (6 bases). CDR3 length equals 13 residues. Germline loops: CDR1 SGHVS, CDR2 FQNEAQ. V was clipped by 1 base and J by 5 bases, with 8 bases between them. The chain's CDR3 is CASSLDRVETQYF. CDR3 DNA sequence: TGTGCCAGCAGCTTAGACAGGGTGGAGACCCAGTACTTC. Together with reference TRBV7-8 and TRBJ2-5, the CDR3 gives the full variable domain: GAGVSQSPRYKVAKRGQDVALRCDPISGHVSLFWYQQALGQGPEFLTYFQNEAQLDKSGLPSDRFFAERPEGSVSTLKIQRTQQEDSAVYLCASSLDRVETQYFGPGTRLLVL.

Ten or more counts support this clonotype. The rearrangement joins TRBV29-1 to TRBJ1-2, with D possibly matching TRBD1 (5 bases). With 4 bases removed from V and 3 bases from J, the gap between germline ends came to 9 bases. Germline V gene data show CDR1 as SQVTM and CDR2 as ANQGSEA. The CDR3 spans 12 residues. CDR3 in amino acids: CSVGDGYYGYTF. The CDR3 region has the DNA TGCAGCGTTGGGGACGGCTACTATGGCTACACCTTC.

This clonotype appeared many times. The gene calls are TRBV29-1 and TRBJ2-7; D possibly uses TRBD1 or TRBD2 (5 bases each). Trimming shortened V by 3 bases and J by 6 bases, and 24 bases separated the two germline ends. Germline V gives CDR1 SQVTM, CDR2 ANQGSEA. CDR3 length: 16 amino acids. DNA of the CDR3: TGCAGCGTTGAGGAGGCTACGGGGCCCCTTTTTGGCGAGCAGTACGTC. Translating it yields CSVEEATGPLFGEQYV.

This clonotype was recorded many times. The V call is TRBV20-1, the J call TRBJ1-2; unclear D gene. The germline V gene encodes CDR1 DFQATT and CDR2 SNEGSKA (reference sequence). V dropped 2 bases and J dropped 3 bases, with 19 bases sitting between them. This CDR3 has 16 amino acids. CDR3 nucleotides: TGCAGTGCTAGAAAGGAGCTGGGAGAGAGGGACTATGGCTACACCTTC. It is translated as CSARKELGERDYGYTF.

This clonotype was counted many times. V usage is TRBV10-1 and J usage is TRBJ2-3; no firm D call. This CDR3 has 15 amino acids. CDR1 and CDR2 from the germline V gene are WNHNN and SYGVQD (reference sequence). V dropped 5 bases and J dropped 1 base, with 13 bases sitting between them. The CDR3 here is CASSHTDPGTDTQYF. CDR3 sequence (DNA): TGCGCCAGCAGTCACACGGACCCCGGCACAGATACGCAGTATTTT.

This clonotype came up many times. The V gene is TRBV20-1, the J gene TRBJ1-4; 7 bases are shared with TRBD1. The CDR3 sequence is 15 residues long. In germline, CDR1 is DFQATT, CDR2 SNEGSKA (reference sequence). The V gene end was trimmed by 1 base and the J gene end by 3 bases; junction bases not matched to a gene: 5. CDR3 sequence reads: CSARVRGTANEKLFF. The CDR3 DNA is TGCAGTGCTAGAGTGCGCGGGACAGCTAATGAAAAACTGTTTTTT.

This clonotype was seen at least ten times. The genes are TRBV20-1 and TRBJ2-5, with D maybe TRBD2 (7 bases). This CDR3 region has 12 residues. V was shortened by 7 bases and J by 6 bases, with 15 bases between the two germline ends. The germline V gene has CDR1 DFQATT and CDR2 SNEGSKA (reference sequence). CDR3 DNA: TGCAGTGGATGGGGGGGCGCACAGACCCAGTACTTC. It specifies CSGWGGAQTQYF.

This clonotype was observed many times. The chain joins TRBV15 to TRBJ2-7, with TRBD2 matching 7 bases. V was clipped by 0 bases and J by 6 bases; unmatched bases: 5. Per the germline V gene, CDR1 is LNHNV and CDR2 is YYDKDF (reference sequence). The CDR3 totals 14 residues. This CDR3 is CATSRDHGGVEQYV. In DNA form, the CDR3 reads TGTGCCACCAGCAGAGATCATGGGGGGGTCGAGCAGTACGTC.

In its sample, this clonotype was seen many times. The J gene is TRBJ2-5, the V gene TRBV7-9; no reliable D call. The V end lost 4 bases, the J end lost 5 bases, and 8 bases lay between the germline ends. The CDR3 extends over 12 amino acids. Germline V gene lookup returns CDR1 SEHNR and CDR2 FQNEAQ (reference sequence). The chain's CDR3 is CASSSRAETQYF. CDR3 in DNA: TGTGCCAGCAGCTCAAGGGCGGAGACCCAGTACTTC.

This clonotype was observed at least ten times. The J gene is TRBJ2-3, the V gene TRBV20-1; perhaps TRBD1 as D (6 bases). Germline CDR1 DFQATT, CDR2 SNEGSKA (reference sequence). Trimming shortened V by 1 base and J by 1 base, and 12 bases separated the two germline ends. The CDR3 sequence is 15 residues long. CDR3 sequence: CSARVPSGGTDTQYF. The CDR3 DNA reads TGCAGTGCTAGAGTACCCTCAGGGGGCACAGATACGCAGTATTTT.

This clonotype was seen many times. Here the CDR3 reads CSARGGEEEKLFF. The CDR3, as DNA: TGCAGTGCTAGAGGCGGGGAAGAGGAAAAACTGTTTTTT. The chain recombines TRBV20-1 with TRBJ1-4, with D unresolved. Germline CDR1 reads DFQATT; CDR2 reads SNEGSKA (reference sequence). V shed 1 base and J shed 8 bases, with 11 bases lying between them. There are 13 residues in the CDR3.

The chain is built from TRBV6-4 and TRBJ2-1, with TRBD1 matching over 7 bases. The V and J ends lost 6 bases and 0 bases, in that order; junction bases with no gene match: 5. The CDR3 loop spans 15 amino acids. Germline CDR1 reads MRHNA; CDR2 reads SNTAGT. CDR3 protein: CASSARDSSYNEQFF. As DNA, the CDR3 is TGTGCCAGCAGCGCCCGGGACAGCTCCTACAATGAGCAGTTCTTC.

At least ten counts were recorded for this clonotype. The V gene is TRBV19, the J gene TRBJ2-1, with TRBD2 identical over 8 bases. V was clipped by 7 bases and J by 9 bases; unmatched bases: 8. CDR3 length equals 13 residues. The germline CDR1 and CDR2 sequences are LNHDA and SQIVND (reference sequence). CDR3 nucleotides: TGTGCCAGTAACGAGCGGGAGTTTAGTGAGCAGTTCTTC. Translating it yields CASNEREFSEQFF.